This T cell receptor (beta chain) stems from a study of preoperative IRX-2 immunotherapy in early breast cancer. Noted treatment: preoperative locoregional IRX-2 cytokine immunotherapy. This phase Ib study tested locoregional IRX-2 cytokine immunotherapy given before surgery. This table comes from immunoSEQ multiplex PCR, and its TCRdb copy is limited to in-frame clones, with some not included. This sample has tens of thousands of clones, with around 86% found just once. CDR1 and CDR2 (germline): LNHNV, YYDKDF (reference sequence). Trimming took off 1 base at V and 4 bases at J, with 7 bases between the two ends. The CDR3 has 14 residues.

The sequenced sample was lymph node tissue, obtained from a patient treated with IRX-2 immunotherapy. The sequence derives from a human donor with breast cancer. The chain has TRBV15 and TRBJ2-2; D ambiguous. The CDR3 protein is CATSRGAFTGELFF. The CDR3 DNA follows: TGTGCCACCAGCAGAGGGGCCTTCACCGGGGAGCTGTTTTTT.